A single sample is the source of the 7 T cell receptor beta chains below, sequenced in a study of T cells expressing NK-cell markers. TCRdb processed the 5' RACE reads again and assigns one entry to each CDR3 protein, with no DNA. This sample lists 500,000 to 700,000 distinct CDR3 sequences; its ten largest clones have approximately 4%. The sequenced material came from blood T cells: a sorted CD56 or NKG2C T cell subset, CD4+ or CD8+ T cells, or bulk PBMC T cells (not recorded which). These receptors were collected from a man between 18 and 35 years old in good health.

The chain has TRBV5-1 and TRBJ2-3; TCRdb calls TRBD2, which cannot be checked without DNA. Germline V gives CDR1 SGHRS, CDR2 YFSETQ. There are 18 residues in the CDR3. CDR3 in amino acids: CASSSHTLAEQLTDTQYF. Full variable domain (missing parts from reference TRBV5-1 and TRBJ2-3): KAGVTQTPRYLIKTRGQQVTLSCSPISGHRSVSWYQQTPGQGLQFLFEYFSETQRNKGNFPGRFSGRQFSNSRSEMNVSTLELGDSALYLCASSSHTLAEQLTDTQYFGPGTRLTVL.

CDR3 loop: CASSRGQGEGSTEAFF. The gene calls are TRBV4-1 and TRBJ1-1; TCRdb's assignment of TRBD1 cannot be checked, as there is no DNA. Germline lookup yields CDR1 MGHRA and CDR2 YSYEKL. The CDR3 runs 16 residues.

The chain is built from TRBV27 and TRBJ2-5; absent DNA, TCRdb's TRBD2 call cannot be checked. CDR3 size: 13 residues. Germline V gene lookup returns CDR1 MNHEY and CDR2 SMNVEV (reference sequence). This CDR3 reads CASSRYSVETQYF.

The chain recombines TRBV24-1 with TRBJ2-1. Germline CDR1 is KGHDR and CDR2 is SFDVKD. This CDR3 is built from 15 residues. CDR3: CATSIDQNSYNEQFF.

This chain connects TRBV7-9 to TRBJ1-1; TCRdb gives TRBD1 as the D gene, but with no DNA this cannot be confirmed. CDR3 length: 14 amino acids. CDR1 is SEHNR and CDR2 is FQNEAQ in the germline V gene (reference sequence). The CDR3 here is CASSETGKNTEAFF. The variable domain in full, completed from reference TRBV7-9 and TRBJ1-1, reads DTGVSQNPRHKITKRGQNVTFRCDPISEHNRLYWYRQTLGQGPEFLTYFQNEAQLEKSRLLSDRFSAERPKGSFSTLEIQRTEQGDSAMYLCASSETGKNTEAFFGQGTRLTVV.

The CDR3 sequence: CASSYPTDVTDTQYF. The rearrangement uses TRBV6-2 or TRBV6-3 and TRBJ2-3. The germline CDR1 and CDR2 sequences are MNHEY and SVGEGT. CDR3 length: 15 amino acids.

The chain links TRBV5-5 to TRBJ2-1; TCRdb indicates TRBD2, and absent DNA this call remains unverified. The CDR3 loop spans 18 amino acids. Germline V lookup: CDR1 SGHKS, CDR2 YYEKEE (reference sequence). CDR3 amino acids: CASSLGPRREPSSNEQFF.